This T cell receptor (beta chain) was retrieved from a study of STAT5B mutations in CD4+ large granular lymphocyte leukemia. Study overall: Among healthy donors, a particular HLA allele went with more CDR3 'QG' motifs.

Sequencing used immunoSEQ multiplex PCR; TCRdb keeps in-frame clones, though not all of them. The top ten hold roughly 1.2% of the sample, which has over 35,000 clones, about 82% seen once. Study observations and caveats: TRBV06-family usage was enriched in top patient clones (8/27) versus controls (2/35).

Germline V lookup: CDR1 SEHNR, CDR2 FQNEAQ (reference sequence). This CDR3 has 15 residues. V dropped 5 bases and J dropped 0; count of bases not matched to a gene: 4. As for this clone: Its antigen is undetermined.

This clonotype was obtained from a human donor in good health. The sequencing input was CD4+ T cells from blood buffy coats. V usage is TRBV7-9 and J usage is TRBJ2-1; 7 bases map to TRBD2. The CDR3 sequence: CASSRGSSSYNEQFF. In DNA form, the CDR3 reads TGTGCCAGCAGCCGCGGGAGTTCCTCCTACAATGAGCAGTTCTTC.